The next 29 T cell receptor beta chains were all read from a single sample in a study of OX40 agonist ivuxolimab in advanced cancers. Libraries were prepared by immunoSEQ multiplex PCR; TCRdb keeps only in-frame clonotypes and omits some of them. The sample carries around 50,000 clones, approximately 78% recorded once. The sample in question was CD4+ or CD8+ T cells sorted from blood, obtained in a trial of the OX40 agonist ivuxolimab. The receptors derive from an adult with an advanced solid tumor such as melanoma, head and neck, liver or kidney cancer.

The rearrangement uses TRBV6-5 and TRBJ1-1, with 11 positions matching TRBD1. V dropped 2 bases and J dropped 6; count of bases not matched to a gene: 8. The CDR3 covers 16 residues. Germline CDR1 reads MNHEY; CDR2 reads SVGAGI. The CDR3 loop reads CASSYLRTGGLAEAFF. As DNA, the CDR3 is TGTGCCAGCAGTTACCTCAGGACAGGGGGCTTAGCTGAAGCTTTCTTT.

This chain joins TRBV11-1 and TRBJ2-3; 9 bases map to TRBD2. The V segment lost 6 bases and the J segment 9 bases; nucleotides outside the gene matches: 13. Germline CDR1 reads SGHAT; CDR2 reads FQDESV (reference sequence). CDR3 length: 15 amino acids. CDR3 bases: TGTGCCAGCAGTCTTAATCAAATAGCGGGGGAAACGCAGTATTTT. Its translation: CASSLNQIAGETQYF.

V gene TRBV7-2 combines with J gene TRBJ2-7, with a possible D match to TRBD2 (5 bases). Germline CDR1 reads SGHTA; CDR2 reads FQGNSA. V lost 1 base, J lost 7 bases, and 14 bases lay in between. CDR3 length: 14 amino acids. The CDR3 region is CASSLESGTWEQYF. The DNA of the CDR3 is TGTGCCAGCAGCTTAGAATCGGGAACTTGGGAGCAGTACTTC.

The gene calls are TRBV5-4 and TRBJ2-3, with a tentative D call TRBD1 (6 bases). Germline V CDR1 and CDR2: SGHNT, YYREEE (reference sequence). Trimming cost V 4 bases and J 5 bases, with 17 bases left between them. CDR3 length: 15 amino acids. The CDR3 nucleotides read TGTGCCAGCAGCCCCGACACTAGACAGGTAGATACGCAGTATTTT. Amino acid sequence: CASSPDTRQVDTQYF.

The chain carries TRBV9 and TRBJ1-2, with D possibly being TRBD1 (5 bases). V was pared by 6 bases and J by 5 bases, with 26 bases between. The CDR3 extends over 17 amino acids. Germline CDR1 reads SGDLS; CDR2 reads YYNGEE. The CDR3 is CASTPGTRGFSKYGYTF. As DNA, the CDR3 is TGTGCCAGCACTCCCGGGACCCGAGGCTTTTCCAAATATGGCTACACCTTC.

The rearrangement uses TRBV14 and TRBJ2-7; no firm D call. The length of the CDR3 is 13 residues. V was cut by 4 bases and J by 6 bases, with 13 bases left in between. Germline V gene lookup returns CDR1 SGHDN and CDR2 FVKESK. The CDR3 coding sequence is TGTGCCAGCAGCCTTTCGGCCAGAACCGAGCAGTACTTC. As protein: CASSLSARTEQYF.

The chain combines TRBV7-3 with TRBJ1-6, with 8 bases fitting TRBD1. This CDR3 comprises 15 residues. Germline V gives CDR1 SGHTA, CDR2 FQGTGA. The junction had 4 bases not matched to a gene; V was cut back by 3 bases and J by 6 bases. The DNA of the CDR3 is TGTGCCAGCAGCTTGGACAGGGCGGGTAATTCACCCCTCCACTTT. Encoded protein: CASSLDRAGNSPLHF.

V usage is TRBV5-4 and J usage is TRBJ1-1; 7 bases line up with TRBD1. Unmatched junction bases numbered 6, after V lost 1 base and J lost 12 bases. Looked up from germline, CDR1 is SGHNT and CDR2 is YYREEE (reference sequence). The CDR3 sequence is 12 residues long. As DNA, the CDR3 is TGTGCCAGCAGCTTGTTTGACAGGGTTCCTTTCTTT. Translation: CASSLFDRVPFF.

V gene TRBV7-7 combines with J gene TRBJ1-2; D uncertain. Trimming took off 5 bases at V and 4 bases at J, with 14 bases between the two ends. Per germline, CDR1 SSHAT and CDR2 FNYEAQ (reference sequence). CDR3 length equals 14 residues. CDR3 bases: TGTGCCAGCAGCCCGCGGACGGACCTCTATGGCTACACCTTC. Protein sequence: CASSPRTDLYGYTF.

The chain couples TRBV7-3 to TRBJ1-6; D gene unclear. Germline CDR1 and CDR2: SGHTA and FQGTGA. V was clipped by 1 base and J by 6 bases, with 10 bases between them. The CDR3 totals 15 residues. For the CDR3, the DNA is TGTGCCAGCAGCTTAAACGGACGGACTAATTCACCCCTCCACTTT. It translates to CASSLNGRTNSPLHF. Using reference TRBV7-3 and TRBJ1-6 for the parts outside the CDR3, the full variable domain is GAGVSQTPSNKVTEKGKYVELRCDPISGHTALYWYRQSLGQGPEFLIYFQGTGAADDSGLPNDRFFAVRPEGSVSTLKIQRTERGDSAVYLCASSLNGRTNSPLHFGNGTRLTVT.

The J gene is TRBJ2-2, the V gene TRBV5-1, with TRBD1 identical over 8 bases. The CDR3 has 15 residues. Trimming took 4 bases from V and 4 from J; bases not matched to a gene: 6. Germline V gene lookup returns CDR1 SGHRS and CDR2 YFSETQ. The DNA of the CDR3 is TGCGCCAGCAGCCAATTACAGGGGGTCACCGGGGAGCTGTTTTTT. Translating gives CASSQLQGVTGELFF.

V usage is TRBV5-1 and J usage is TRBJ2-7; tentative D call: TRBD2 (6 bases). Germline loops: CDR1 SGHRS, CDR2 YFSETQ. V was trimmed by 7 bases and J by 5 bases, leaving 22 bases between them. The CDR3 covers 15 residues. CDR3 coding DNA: TGCGCCAGCCGAGTACGGACGGCCGGGAGCGACGAGCAGTACTTC. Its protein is CASRVRTAGSDEQYF.

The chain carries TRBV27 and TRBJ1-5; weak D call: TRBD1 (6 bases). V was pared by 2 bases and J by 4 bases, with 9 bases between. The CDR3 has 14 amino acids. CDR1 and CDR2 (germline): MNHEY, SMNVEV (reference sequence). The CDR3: CASSLRGRNQPQHF. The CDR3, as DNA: TGTGCCAGCAGTTTACGGGGGCGGAATCAGCCCCAGCATTTT.

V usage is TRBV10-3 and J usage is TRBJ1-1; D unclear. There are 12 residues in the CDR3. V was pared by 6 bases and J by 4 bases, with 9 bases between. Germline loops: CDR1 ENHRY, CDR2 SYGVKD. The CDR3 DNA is TGTGCCATCAGGCGGACGGGCACTGAAGCTTTCTTT. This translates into CAIRRTGTEAFF.

CDR3 in amino acids: CASSLATGLHYGYTF. The CDR3 region has the DNA TGTGCCAGCAGCTTAGCGACAGGGCTTCACTATGGCTACACCTTC. The rearrangement joins TRBV5-5 to TRBJ1-2; 7 bases align to TRBD1. V gave up 2 bases and J gave up 3 bases; unmatched junction bases: 7. CDR3 size: 15 residues. The germline V gene has CDR1 SGHKS and CDR2 YYEKEE (reference sequence).

The DNA of the CDR3 is TGTGCCAGCAGCCCTTCGGACAGGGGGAACACTGAAGCTTTCTTT. This sequence encodes CASSPSDRGNTEAFF. The rearrangement uses TRBV11-3 and TRBJ1-1; 9 bases are shared with TRBD1. The CDR3 runs to 15 residues. CDR1 is SGHNT and CDR2 is YENEEA in the germline V gene. V lost 5 bases and J lost 1; bases outside the gene matches: 5.

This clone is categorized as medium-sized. The CDR3 here is CASSPLKETQYF. The CDR3, as DNA: TGTGCCAGCAGCCCCTTGAAAGAGACCCAGTACTTC. The gene calls are TRBV7-8 and TRBJ2-5; D is ambiguous. Germline assignment: CDR1 SGHVS and CDR2 FQNEAQ. There are 12 residues in the CDR3. Trimming left V 5 bases short and J 3 bases short, with 7 bases between. Drawing the rest from reference TRBV7-8 and TRBJ2-5, the complete variable domain is GAGVSQSPRYKVAKRGQDVALRCDPISGHVSLFWYQQALGQGPEFLTYFQNEAQLDKSGLPSDRFFAERPEGSVSTLKIQRTQQEDSAVYLCASSPLKETQYFGPGTRLLVL.

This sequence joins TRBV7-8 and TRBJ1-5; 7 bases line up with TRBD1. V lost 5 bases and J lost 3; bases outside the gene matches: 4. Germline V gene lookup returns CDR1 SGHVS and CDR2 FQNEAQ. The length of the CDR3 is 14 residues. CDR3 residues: CASSPDRFNQPQHF. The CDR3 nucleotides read TGTGCCAGCAGCCCGGACAGGTTCAATCAGCCCCAGCATTTT. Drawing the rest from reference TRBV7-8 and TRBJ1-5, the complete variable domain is GAGVSQSPRYKVAKRGQDVALRCDPISGHVSLFWYQQALGQGPEFLTYFQNEAQLDKSGLPSDRFFAERPEGSVSTLKIQRTQQEDSAVYLCASSPDRFNQPQHFGDGTRLSIL.

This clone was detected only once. The CDR3: CASSELGDGGHYGYTF. The CDR3 nucleotides read TGTGCCAGCAGTGAATTGGGGGATGGGGGACACTATGGCTACACCTTC. The rearrangement links TRBV2 to TRBJ1-2; possible D gene TRBD1, 5 bases. The germline V gene has CDR1 SNHLY and CDR2 FYNNEI. Trimming shortened V by 2 bases and J by 3 bases, and 16 bases separated the two germline ends. CDR3 length equals 16 residues.

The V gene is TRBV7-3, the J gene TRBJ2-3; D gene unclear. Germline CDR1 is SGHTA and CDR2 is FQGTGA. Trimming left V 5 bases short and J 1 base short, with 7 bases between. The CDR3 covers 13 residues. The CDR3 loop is CASSHRGTDTQYF. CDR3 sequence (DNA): TGTGCCAGCAGCCATCGGGGCACAGATACGCAGTATTTT. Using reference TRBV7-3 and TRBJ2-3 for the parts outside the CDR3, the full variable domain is GAGVSQTPSNKVTEKGKYVELRCDPISGHTALYWYRQSLGQGPEFLIYFQGTGAADDSGLPNDRFFAVRPEGSVSTLKIQRTERGDSAVYLCASSHRGTDTQYFGPGTRLTVL.

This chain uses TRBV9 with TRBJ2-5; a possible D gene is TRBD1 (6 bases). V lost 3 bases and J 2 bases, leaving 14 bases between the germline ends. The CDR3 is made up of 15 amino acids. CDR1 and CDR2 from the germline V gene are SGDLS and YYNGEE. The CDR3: CASSGTTGLQETQYF. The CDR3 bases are TGTGCCAGCAGCGGAACTACAGGGTTACAAGAGACCCAGTACTTC.

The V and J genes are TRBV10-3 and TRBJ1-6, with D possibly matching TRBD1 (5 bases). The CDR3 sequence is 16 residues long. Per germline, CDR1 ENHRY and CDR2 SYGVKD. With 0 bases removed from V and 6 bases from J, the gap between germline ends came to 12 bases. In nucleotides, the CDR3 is TGTGCCATCAGTGAGTCGCCAGGGCGAATTAATTCACCCCTCCACTTT. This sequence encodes CAISESPGRINSPLHF.

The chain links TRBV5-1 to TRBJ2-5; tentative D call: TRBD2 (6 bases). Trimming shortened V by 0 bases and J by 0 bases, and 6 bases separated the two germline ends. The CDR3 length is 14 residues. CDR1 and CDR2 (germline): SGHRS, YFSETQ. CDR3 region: CASSLGDYQETQYF. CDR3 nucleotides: TGCGCCAGCAGCTTGGGGGACTACCAAGAGACCCAGTACTTC.

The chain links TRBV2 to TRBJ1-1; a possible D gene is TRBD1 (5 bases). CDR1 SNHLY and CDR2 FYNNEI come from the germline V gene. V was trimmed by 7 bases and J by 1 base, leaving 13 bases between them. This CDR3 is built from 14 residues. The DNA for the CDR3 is TGTGCCAGCAAAATAGACAGCCAGAACACTGAAGCTTTCTTT. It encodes CASKIDSQNTEAFF.

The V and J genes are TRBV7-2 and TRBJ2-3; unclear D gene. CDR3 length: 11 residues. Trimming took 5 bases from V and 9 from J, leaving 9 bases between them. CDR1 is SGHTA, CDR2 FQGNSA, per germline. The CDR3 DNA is TGTGCCAGCAGCCCTTTAGACACGCAGTATTTT. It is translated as CASSPLDTQYF. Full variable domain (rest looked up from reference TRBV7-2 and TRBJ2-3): GAGVSQSPSNKVTEKGKDVELRCDPISGHTALYWYRQSLGQGLEFLIYFQGNSAPDKSGLPSDRFSAERTGGSVSTLTIQRTQQEDSAVYLCASSPLDTQYFGPGTRLTVL.

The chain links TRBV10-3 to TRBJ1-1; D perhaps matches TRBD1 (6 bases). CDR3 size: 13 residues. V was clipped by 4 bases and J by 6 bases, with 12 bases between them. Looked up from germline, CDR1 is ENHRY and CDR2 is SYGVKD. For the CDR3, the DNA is TGTGCCATCAGTGTGGGCAGGGGTGCTGAAGCTTTCTTT. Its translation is CAISVGRGAEAFF.

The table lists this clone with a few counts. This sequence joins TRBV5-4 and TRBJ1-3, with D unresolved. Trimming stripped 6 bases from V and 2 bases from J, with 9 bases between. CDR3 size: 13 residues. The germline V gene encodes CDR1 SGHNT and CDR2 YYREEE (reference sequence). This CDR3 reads CASNVGPGNTIYF. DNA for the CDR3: TGTGCCAGCAATGTAGGGCCTGGAAACACCATATATTTT.

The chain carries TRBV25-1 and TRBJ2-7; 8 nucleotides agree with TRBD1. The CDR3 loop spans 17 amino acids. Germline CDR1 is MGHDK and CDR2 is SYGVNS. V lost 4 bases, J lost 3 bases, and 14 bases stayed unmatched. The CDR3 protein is CASSGKLGQGAGYEQYF. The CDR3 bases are TGTGCCAGCAGTGGCAAACTGGGGCAGGGGGCCGGCTACGAGCAGTACTTC.

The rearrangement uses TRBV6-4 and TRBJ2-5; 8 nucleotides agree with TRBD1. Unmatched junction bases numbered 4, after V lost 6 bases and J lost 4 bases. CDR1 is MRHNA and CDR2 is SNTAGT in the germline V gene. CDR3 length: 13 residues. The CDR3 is CASRTGVGETQYF. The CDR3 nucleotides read TGTGCCAGCAGGACAGGGGTGGGAGAGACCCAGTACTTC.